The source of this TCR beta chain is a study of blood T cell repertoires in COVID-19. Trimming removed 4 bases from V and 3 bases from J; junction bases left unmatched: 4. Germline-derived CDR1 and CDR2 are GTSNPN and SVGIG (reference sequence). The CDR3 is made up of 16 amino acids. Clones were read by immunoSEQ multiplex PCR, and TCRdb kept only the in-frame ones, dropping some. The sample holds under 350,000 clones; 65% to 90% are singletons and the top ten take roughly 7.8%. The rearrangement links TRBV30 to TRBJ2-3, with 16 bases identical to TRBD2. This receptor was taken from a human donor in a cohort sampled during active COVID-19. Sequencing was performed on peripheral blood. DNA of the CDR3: TGTGCCTGGACCGGGACTAGCGGGGGGGGAACAGATACGCAGTATTTT. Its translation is CAWTGTSGGGTDTQYF.